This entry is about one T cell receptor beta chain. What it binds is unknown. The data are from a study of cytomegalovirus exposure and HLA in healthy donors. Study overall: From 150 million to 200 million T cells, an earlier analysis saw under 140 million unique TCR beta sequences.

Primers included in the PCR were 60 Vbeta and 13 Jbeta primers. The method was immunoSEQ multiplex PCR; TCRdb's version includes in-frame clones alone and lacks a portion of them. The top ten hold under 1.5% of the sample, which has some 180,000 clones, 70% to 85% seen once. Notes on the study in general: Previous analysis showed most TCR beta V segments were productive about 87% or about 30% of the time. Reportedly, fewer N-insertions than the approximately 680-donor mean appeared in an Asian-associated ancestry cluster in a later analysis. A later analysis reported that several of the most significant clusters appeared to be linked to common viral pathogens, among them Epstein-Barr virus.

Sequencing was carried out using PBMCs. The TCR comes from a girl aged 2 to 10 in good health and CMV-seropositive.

The CDR3 sequence is CASSHRVGRGEKLFF. The CDR3 bases are TGTGCCAGCAGTCACCGAGTGGGGCGCGGCGAAAAACTGTTTTTT. This rearrangement joins TRBV28 to TRBJ1-4, with a possible D match to TRBD1 (5 bases). From germline, CDR1 is MDHEN and CDR2 SYDVKM. CDR3 length: 15 amino acids. Trimming removed 5 bases from V and 8 bases from J, with 18 bases in between.